This TCR beta chain was captured by sequencing in a study of circulating and synovial CD4+ cells in juvenile arthritis. General observations from the study: Compared with bulk blood, circulating pathogenic-like lymphocytes shared substantially more CDR3 sequences with synovial T cells.

Of note for this clone: Its antigen is undetermined.

Germline loops: CDR1 SGHAT, CDR2 FQNNGV. J gave up 6 bases and V 9 bases, and 2 bases lay outside the gene matches. The CDR3 is 11 amino acids. TCRdb's copy holds only in-frame clones and misses some; the assay was immunoSEQ multiplex PCR. The sample lists around 30,000 clones; nearly 95% were seen once. This chain connects TRBV11-2 to TRBJ2-3; TRBD2 matches 8 bases. The specimen sequenced was CD4+ T cells from blood. This sequence was found in a human donor with juvenile idiopathic arthritis. CDR3 sequence reads: CASRLADTQYF. In DNA form, the CDR3 reads TGTGCCAGTAGACTAGCGGATACGCAGTATTTT.